This TCR beta chain originates from a study of blood T cell repertoires in COVID-19. Study as a whole: T cells, B-cell-depleted T cells, or PBMCs supplied cDNA or gDNA.

There are 15 residues in the CDR3. Germline assignment: CDR1 SGHNT and CDR2 YYREEE (reference sequence). The ends lost 3 bases at V and 4 bases at J; junction bases unmatched: 5. The sample holds one count of this clone. Per the original methods: Quantification of nucleated cells was approximated via reference gene primer amplification. Assay used: immunoSEQ multiplex PCR; TCRdb lists only in-frame clones, some missing. V and J calls plus clone size are reproduced from that table; the DNA served to infer D and trimming. The table lists more than 95,000 clones, 55% to 70% of them singletons. The chain joins TRBV5-4 to TRBJ1-5; TRBD1 matches 9 bases. The source material was peripheral blood. The receptor was isolated from a woman in her 70s with acute or convalescent COVID-19. CDR3 protein: CASSSDRGRNQPQHF. The CDR3, as DNA: TGTGCCAGCAGCTCGGACAGGGGAAGGAATCAGCCCCAGCATTTT.